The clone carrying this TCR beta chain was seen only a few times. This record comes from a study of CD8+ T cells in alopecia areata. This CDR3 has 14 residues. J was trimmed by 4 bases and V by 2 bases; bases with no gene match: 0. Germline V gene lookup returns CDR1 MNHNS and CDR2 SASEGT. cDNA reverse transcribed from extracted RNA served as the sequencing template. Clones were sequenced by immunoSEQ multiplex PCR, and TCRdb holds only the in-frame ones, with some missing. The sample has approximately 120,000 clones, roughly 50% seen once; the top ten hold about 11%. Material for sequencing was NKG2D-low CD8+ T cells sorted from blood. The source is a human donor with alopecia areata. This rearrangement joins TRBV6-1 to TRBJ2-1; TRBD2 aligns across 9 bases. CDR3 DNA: TGTGCCAGCAGTGAAAGCGGGGGGTACAATGAGCAGTTCTTC. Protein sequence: CASSESGGYNEQFF.